This entry is about one TCR beta chain. Participant reports of clinical history set cohort assignment. These data originate in a study of blood T cell repertoires in COVID-19. Turning to the study itself: From T cells, B-cell-depleted T cells, or PBMCs came the material, which was cDNA or gDNA.

Profiled with immunoSEQ multiplex PCR; TCRdb holds only in-frame clones, not every one. The sample has fewer than 500,000 clones; approximately 87% are singletons. In germline, CDR1 is LGHDT, CDR2 YNNKEL (reference sequence). The CDR3 runs to 11 residues. Trimming stripped 1 base from V and 6 bases from J, with 3 bases between. Material: PBMCs or T cells enriched from blood (not recorded which). This clonotype was sampled from a woman in her twenties or thirties with acute COVID-19. V is TRBV3-1 (or the pseudogene TRBV3-2) and J is TRBJ1-1; D is undetermined. The CDR3 is CASSQASEAFF. CDR3 sequence (DNA): TGTGCCAGCAGCCAAGCTTCTGAAGCTTTCTTT.